This T cell receptor beta chain emerged from a study of beta chain features in type 1 diabetes. Overall study findings and caveats: Patients with type 1 diabetes showed fewer VDJ junction insertions and more deletions. For cells with high TCR expression, cDNA sequencing could yield over-representation. Patients showed naive, central memory and Treg TCRB repertoires that appeared more similar than those of healthy donors.

Cells sorted by CD45RO/CCR7/CD25/CD127/CD95/CD27 comprised CD4+ naive, central memory, regulatory and stem cell-like memory cells. The CDR3 covers 13 residues. CDR1 and CDR2 from the germline V gene are SQVTM and ANQGSEA. Trimming cost V 6 bases and J 4 bases, with 13 bases left between them. Since all of the isolated RNA was reverse transcribed, expressed TCRB transcripts were what got sequenced. The protocol was immunoSEQ multiplex PCR, while the TCRdb copy is restricted to in-frame clones and leaves out a portion. The profile shows roughly 370,000 clones, approximately 15% of them singletons. This clone has more than one count but fewer than ten. Its target is not known.

The clonotype was recovered from a man aged 25 to 40 in good health. The sample consisted of naive CD4+ T cells from blood. V is TRBV29-1 and J is TRBJ2-4; D is perhaps TRBD1 (6 bases). CDR3: CSVLQGSKNIQYF. The CDR3, as DNA: TGCAGCGTCCTACAGGGCTCAAAAAACATTCAGTACTTC.